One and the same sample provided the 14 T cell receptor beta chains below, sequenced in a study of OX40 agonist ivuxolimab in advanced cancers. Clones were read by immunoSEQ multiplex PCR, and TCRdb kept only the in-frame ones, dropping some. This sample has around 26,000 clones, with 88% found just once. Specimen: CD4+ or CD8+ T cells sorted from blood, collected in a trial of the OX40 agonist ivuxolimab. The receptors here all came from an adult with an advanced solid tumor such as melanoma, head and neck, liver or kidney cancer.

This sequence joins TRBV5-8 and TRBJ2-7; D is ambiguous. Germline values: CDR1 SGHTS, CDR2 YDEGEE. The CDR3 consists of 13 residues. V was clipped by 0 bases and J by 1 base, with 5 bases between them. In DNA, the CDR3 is TGTGCCAGCAGCTTGGACTTGTCCTACGAGCAGTACTTC. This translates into CASSLDLSYEQYF.

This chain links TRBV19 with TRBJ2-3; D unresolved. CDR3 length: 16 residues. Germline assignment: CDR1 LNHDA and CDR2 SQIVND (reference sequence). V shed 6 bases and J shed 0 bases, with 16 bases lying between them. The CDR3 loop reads CASRFGPASSTDTQYF. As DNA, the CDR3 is TGTGCCAGTAGGTTCGGTCCCGCTAGTAGCACAGATACGCAGTATTTT.

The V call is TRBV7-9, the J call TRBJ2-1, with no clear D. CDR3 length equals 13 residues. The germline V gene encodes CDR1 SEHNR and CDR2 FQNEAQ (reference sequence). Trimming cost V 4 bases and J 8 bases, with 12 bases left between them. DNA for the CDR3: TGTGCCAGCAGCTCCGAAGAGGTCGATGAGCAGTTCTTC. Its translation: CASSSEEVDEQFF.

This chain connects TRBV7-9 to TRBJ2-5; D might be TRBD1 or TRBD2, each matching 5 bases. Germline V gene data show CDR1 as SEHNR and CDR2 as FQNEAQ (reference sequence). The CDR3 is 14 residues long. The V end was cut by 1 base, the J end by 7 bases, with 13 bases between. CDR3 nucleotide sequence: TGTGCCAGCAGCTTAGAGGGGACCCTGAGGACCCAGTACTTC. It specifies CASSLEGTLRTQYF.

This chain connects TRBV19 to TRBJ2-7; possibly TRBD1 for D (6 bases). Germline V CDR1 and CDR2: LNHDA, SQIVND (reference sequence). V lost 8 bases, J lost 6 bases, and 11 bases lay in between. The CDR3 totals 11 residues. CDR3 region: CASRTGSEQYF. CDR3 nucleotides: TGTGCCAGTCGTACAGGGAGCGAGCAGTACTTC.

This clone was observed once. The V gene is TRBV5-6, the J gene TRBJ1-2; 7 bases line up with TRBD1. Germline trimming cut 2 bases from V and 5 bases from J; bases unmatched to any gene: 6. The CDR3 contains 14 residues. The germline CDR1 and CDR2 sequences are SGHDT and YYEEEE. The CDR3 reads CASSFGTAPYGYTF. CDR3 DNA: TGTGCCAGCAGCTTCGGGACAGCTCCTTATGGCTACACCTTC. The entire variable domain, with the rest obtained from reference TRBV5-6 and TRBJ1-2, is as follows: DAGVTQSPTHLIKTRGQQVTLRCSPKSGHDTVSWYQQALGQGPQFIFQYYEEEERQRGNFPDRFSGHQFPNYSSELNVNALLLGDSALYLCASSFGTAPYGYTFGSGTRLTVV.

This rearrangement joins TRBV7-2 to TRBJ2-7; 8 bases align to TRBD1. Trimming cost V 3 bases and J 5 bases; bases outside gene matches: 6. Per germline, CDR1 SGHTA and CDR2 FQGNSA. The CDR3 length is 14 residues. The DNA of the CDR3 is TGTGCCAGCAGCTTCGGGACAGGTACCCACGAGCAGTACTTC. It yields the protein CASSFGTGTHEQYF.

The CDR3 nucleotides read TGTGCCAGTAGTATAGCTGGCGATGGCTACACCTTC. As protein: CASSIAGDGYTF. The J gene is TRBJ1-2, the V gene TRBV19; no clear D gene. V shed 1 base and J shed 6 bases, with 6 bases lying between them. Germline V gives CDR1 LNHDA, CDR2 SQIVND (reference sequence). This CDR3 has 12 amino acids.

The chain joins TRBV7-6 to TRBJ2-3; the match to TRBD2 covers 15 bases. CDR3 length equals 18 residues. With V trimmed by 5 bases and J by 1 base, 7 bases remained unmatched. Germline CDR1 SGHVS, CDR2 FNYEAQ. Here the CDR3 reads CASSPGLAGGPGTDTQYF. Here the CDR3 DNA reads TGTGCCAGCAGCCCCGGACTAGCGGGGGGGCCGGGCACAGATACGCAGTATTTT.

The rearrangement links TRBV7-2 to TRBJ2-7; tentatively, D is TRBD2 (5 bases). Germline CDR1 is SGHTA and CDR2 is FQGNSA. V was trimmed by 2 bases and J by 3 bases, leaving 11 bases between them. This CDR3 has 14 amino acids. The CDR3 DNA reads TGTGCCAGCAGCTTAACGGGGTTCAACTACGAGCAGTACTTC. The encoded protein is CASSLTGFNYEQYF.

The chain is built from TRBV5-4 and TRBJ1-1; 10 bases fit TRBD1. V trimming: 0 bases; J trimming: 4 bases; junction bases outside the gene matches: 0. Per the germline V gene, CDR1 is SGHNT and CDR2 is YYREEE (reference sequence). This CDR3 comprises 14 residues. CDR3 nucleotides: TGTGCCAGCAGCTTGGGGACAGGGGGCACTGAAGCTTTCTTT. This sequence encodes CASSLGTGGTEAFF.

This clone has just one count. In DNA, the CDR3 is TGTGCCAGCAGCCGGACAGGGGGCAACACCGGGGAGCTGTTTTTT. Its protein product is CASSRTGGNTGELFF. This chain joins TRBV7-9 and TRBJ2-2; 11 bases align to TRBD1. This CDR3 has 15 amino acids. Germline V lookup: CDR1 SEHNR, CDR2 FQNEAQ (reference sequence). Trimming took 5 bases from V and 2 from J; bases not matched to a gene: 1.

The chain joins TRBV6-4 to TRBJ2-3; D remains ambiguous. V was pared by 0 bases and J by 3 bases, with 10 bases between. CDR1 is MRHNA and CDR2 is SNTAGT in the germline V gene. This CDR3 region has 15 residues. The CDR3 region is CASSDSRDGTDTQYF. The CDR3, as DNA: TGTGCCAGCAGTGACTCACGCGATGGGACAGATACGCAGTATTTT.

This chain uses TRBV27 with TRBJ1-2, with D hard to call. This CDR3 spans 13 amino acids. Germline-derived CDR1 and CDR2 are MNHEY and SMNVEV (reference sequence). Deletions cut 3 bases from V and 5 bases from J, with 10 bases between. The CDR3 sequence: CASSFPGSYGYTF. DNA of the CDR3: TGTGCCAGCAGTTTTCCGGGTAGTTATGGCTACACCTTC.